Each of the 27 T cell receptor beta chains below was sequenced from the same sample in a study of blood T cell repertoires in COVID-19. Here immunoSEQ multiplex PCR was the method, and the copy in TCRdb shows in-frame clones only, minus some. The table lists under 300,000 clones, over 75% of them singletons. The sample consisted of peripheral blood. These receptors all stem from a man aged 30 to 45 who had recovered from COVID-19.

This chain connects TRBV7-8 to TRBJ2-5; D is possibly TRBD2 (5 bases). Germline V lookup: CDR1 SGHVS, CDR2 FQNEAQ. There are 13 residues in the CDR3. Trimming shortened V by 3 bases and J by 4 bases, and 9 bases separated the two germline ends. The CDR3 protein is CASSFNRGETQYF. For the CDR3, the DNA is TGTGCCAGCAGCTTTAACCGGGGAGAGACCCAGTACTTC.

This clone was picked up one time. The chain recombines TRBV4-1 with TRBJ2-1, with TRBD1 matching 8 bases. Germline V gene sequence: CDR1 MGHRA, CDR2 YSYEKL. Losses at the gene ends were 4 bases for V and 7 bases for J; bases not matched to a gene: 12. This CDR3 has 16 residues. The CDR3 sequence is CASSLQGQGDGNEQFF. CDR3 in DNA: TGCGCCAGCAGCCTGCAAGGACAGGGAGATGGAAATGAGCAGTTCTTC.

The chain couples TRBV28 to TRBJ1-6, with D unclear. CDR3 size: 14 residues. V dropped 5 bases and J dropped 2 bases, with 7 bases sitting between them. In germline, CDR1 is MDHEN, CDR2 SYDVKM. Written as DNA, the CDR3 is TGTGCCAGCAGTGGCGGGGCCTATAATTCACCCCTCCACTTT. It specifies CASSGGAYNSPLHF.

The genes are TRBV12-2 and TRBJ2-3; the table calls TRBD1, which could not be checked here. TRBV12-2 has pseudogene status. There are 17 residues in the CDR3. The DNA for the CDR3 is TGTGCAAGTCGCTTATATGAGGCGGGACAGGGCACAGATACGCAGTATTTT. Translated: CASRLYEAGQGTDTQYF.

This clone was picked up a small number of times. This chain links TRBV6-5 with TRBJ1-1; 7 bases match TRBD1. The V segment lost 7 bases and the J segment 4 bases; nucleotides outside the gene matches: 12. The CDR3 extends over 15 amino acids. Germline V gene data show CDR1 as MNHEY and CDR2 as SVGAGI. CDR3: CASTTQTGSSTEAFF. DNA for the CDR3: TGTGCCAGCACCACTCAGACAGGGTCGAGCACTGAAGCTTTCTTT.

V and J are TRBV2 and TRBJ2-6; maybe TRBD2 (7 bases). The CDR3 consists of 16 residues. Trimming took off 8 bases at V and 4 bases at J, with 18 bases between the two ends. Germline V gene lookup returns CDR1 SNHLY and CDR2 FYNNEI. In DNA, the CDR3 is TGTGCCAGCGACCAGATGGGGGGGGCAGGGGCCAACGTCCTGACTTTC. Protein: CASDQMGGAGANVLTF.

V and J are TRBV5-1 and TRBJ2-4, with a weak D call TRBD1 (6 bases). V lost 5 bases and J 3 bases, leaving 15 bases between the germline ends. CDR1 and CDR2 from the germline V gene are SGHRS and YFSETQ. The CDR3 sequence is 15 residues long. CDR3 DNA: TGCGCCAGCAGACCCCAGACAGGATACAAAAACATTCAGTACTTC. Amino acids: CASRPQTGYKNIQYF.

This chain connects TRBV19 to TRBJ1-2; 7 nucleotides line up with TRBD1. CDR3 size: 13 residues. Germline trimming cut 8 bases from V and 8 bases from J; bases unmatched to any gene: 11. From germline, CDR1 is LNHDA and CDR2 SQIVND (reference sequence). The CDR3 loop is CASSREGARGYTF. The CDR3, as DNA: TGTGCCAGTTCTAGAGAGGGGGCAAGGGGCTACACCTTC.

The CDR3 loop is CASSGEGTDTQYF. CDR3 coding DNA: TGTGCCAGCAGTGGGGAGGGCACAGATACGCAGTATTTT. The V call is TRBV2, the J call TRBJ2-3; D perhaps matches TRBD2 (6 bases). The germline CDR1 and CDR2 sequences are SNHLY and FYNNEI. The CDR3 is made up of 13 amino acids. V lost 4 bases and J 1 base, leaving 6 bases between the germline ends. The whole variable domain, filled in from reference TRBV2 and TRBJ2-3, reads EPEVTQTPSHQVTQMGQEVILRCVPISNHLYFYWYRQILGQKVEFLVSFYNNEISEKSEIFDDQFSVERPDGSNFTLKIRSTKLEDSAMYFCASSGEGTDTQYFGPGTRLTVL.

V is TRBV18 and J is TRBJ1-1; D ambiguous. The CDR3 contains 14 residues. The germline V gene has CDR1 KGHSH and CDR2 LQKENI. Trimming pared 2 bases from V and 1 base from J, leaving 8 bases between. The CDR3 loop reads CASSPTGGNTEAFF. CDR3 bases: TGTGCCAGCTCACCAACCGGCGGGAACACTGAAGCTTTCTTT.

This sequence joins TRBV5-6 and TRBJ2-7; 7 bases match TRBD1. The CDR3 sequence is 14 residues long. V lost 7 bases, J lost 2 bases, and 9 bases stayed unmatched. Germline lookup yields CDR1 SGHDT and CDR2 YYEEEE. In DNA, the CDR3 is TGTGCCAGCGGTATAGCAGGGGGAACCTACGAGCAGTACGTC. Translation: CASGIAGGTYEQYV.

The rearrangement uses TRBV9 and TRBJ1-1; D may be TRBD1 (6 bases). The CDR3 has 17 residues. Trimming left V 0 bases short and J 6 bases short, with 21 bases between. CDR1 is SGDLS and CDR2 is YYNGEE in the germline V gene. CDR3 coding DNA: TGTGCCAGCAGCGTAGATTGGGCAGGGGCCTCGAGGGCTGAAGCTTTCTTT. Amino acid sequence: CASSVDWAGASRAEAFF.

The rearrangement uses TRBV5-1 and TRBJ2-1, with 9 bases matching TRBD2. The CDR3 is 18 amino acids. Germline CDR1 is SGHRS and CDR2 is YFSETQ. J was trimmed by 5 bases and V by 4 bases; bases with no gene match: 16. The CDR3 sequence is CASSPSGGGAMVHNEQFF. Here the CDR3 DNA reads TGCGCCAGCAGCCCATCCGGCGGGGGGGCCATGGTGCACAATGAGCAGTTCTTC. The variable domain in full, completed from reference TRBV5-1 and TRBJ2-1, reads KAGVTQTPRYLIKTRGQQVTLSCSPISGHRSVSWYQQTPGQGLQFLFEYFSETQRNKGNFPGRFSGRQFSNSRSEMNVSTLELGDSALYLCASSPSGGGAMVHNEQFFGPGTRLTVL.

This chain links TRBV5-1 with TRBJ1-2, with D possibly matching TRBD1 (6 bases). The CDR3 is made up of 14 amino acids. Looked up from germline, CDR1 is SGHRS and CDR2 is YFSETQ. The V gene lost 6 bases and the J gene lost 4 bases, with 16 bases spanning the gap. As DNA, the CDR3 is TGCGCCAGCAACCCCCAGACAGGTTCCTATGGCTACACCTTC. Protein sequence: CASNPQTGSYGYTF.

This clone occurred once. The chain employs TRBV11-2 and TRBJ1-1; D unresolved. CDR1 and CDR2 from the germline V gene are SGHAT and FQNNGV. This CDR3 is 12 amino acids long. V was pared by 4 bases and J by 8 bases, with 11 bases between. The DNA for the CDR3 is TGTGCCAGCAGCTCAAGGTGGAGAGAAGCTTTCTTT. Its protein is CASSSRWREAFF.

This chain joins TRBV27 and TRBJ1-5, with 7 bases lining up with TRBD1. Germline values: CDR1 MNHEY, CDR2 SMNVEV (reference sequence). The CDR3 runs 15 residues. V shed 8 bases and J 7 bases; nucleotides not matched to a gene: 14. CDR3 nucleotides: TGTGCCAGCCGACCTGGAGACAGGGTAGGGCAGCCCCAGCATTTT. It codes for CASRPGDRVGQPQHF.

The gene calls are TRBV5-1 and TRBJ2-1; a weak D match, TRBD1 (5 bases). Trimming took 1 base from V and 9 from J, leaving 8 bases between them. The CDR3 loop spans 12 amino acids. Germline values: CDR1 SGHRS, CDR2 YFSETQ. CDR3 loop: CASSLTGSEQFF. Written as DNA, the CDR3 is TGCGCCAGCAGCTTGACAGGTTCTGAGCAGTTCTTC.

This clone showed up just a few times. The rearrangement links TRBV10-1 to TRBJ1-1; no firm D call. From germline, CDR1 is WNHNN and CDR2 SYGVQD (reference sequence). The CDR3 extends over 12 amino acids. Deletions cut 3 bases from V and 1 base from J, with 3 bases between. The CDR3 region is CASSDQNTEAFF. The CDR3 DNA is TGCGCCAGCAGTGATCAGAACACTGAAGCTTTCTTT.

The chain employs TRBV27 and TRBJ1-2; D is unclear. With 6 bases removed from V and 9 bases from J, the gap between germline ends came to 17 bases. This CDR3 is 13 amino acids long. From germline, CDR1 is MNHEY and CDR2 SMNVEV (reference sequence). The CDR3 sequence: CASSLAAEYSYTF. The CDR3 DNA follows: TGTGCCAGCAGCCTAGCCGCGGAGTACAGCTACACCTTC.

V gene TRBV4-1 combines with J gene TRBJ2-5; 7 nucleotides line up with TRBD2. The CDR3 has 13 residues. Trimming removed 5 bases from V and 1 base from J; junction bases left unmatched: 1. Germline lookup yields CDR1 MGHRA and CDR2 YSYEKL. The CDR3 sequence: CASSGGVQETQYF. The CDR3 nucleotides read TGCGCCAGCAGCGGGGGGGTCCAAGAGACCCAGTACTTC.

This chain links TRBV5-1 with TRBJ2-5, with TRBD1 matching over 7 bases. There are 15 residues in the CDR3. Germline V gene data show CDR1 as SGHRS and CDR2 as YFSETQ. V trimming: 6 bases; J trimming: 2 bases; junction bases outside the gene matches: 10. The CDR3 DNA is TGCGCCAGCACCGATAGAACAGGGGCGCAAGAGACCCAGTACTTC. It specifies CASTDRTGAQETQYF.

The chain is built from TRBV12-3 or TRBV12-4 and TRBJ2-5; TRBD2 matches 8 bases. CDR3 length: 13 residues. Trimming removed 6 bases from V and 5 bases from J; junction bases left unmatched: 5. DNA of the CDR3: TGTGCCAGCAGCCTGAAGCGGGGGGAGACCCAGTACTTC. Residues: CASSLKRGETQYF.

This clone was picked up one time. This sequence joins TRBV6-5 and TRBJ1-2, with D possibly TRBD1 on 6 matching bases. The CDR3 runs 11 residues. Germline V gene lookup returns CDR1 MNHEY and CDR2 SVGAGI. V lost 5 bases to trimming and J lost 6 bases, with 7 bases between them. Written as DNA, the CDR3 is TGTGCCAGCAGTCCAGGGGATGGCTACACCTTC. It codes for CASSPGDGYTF.

This CDR3 reads CASSQEQQRTDTQYF. CDR3 nucleotide sequence: TGTGCCAGCAGCCAAGAACAGCAACGCACAGATACGCAGTATTTT. The chain carries TRBV3-1 (or the pseudogene TRBV3-2) and TRBJ2-3; D ambiguous. Trimming cost V 0 bases and J 1 base, with 8 bases left between them. Germline CDR1 is LGHDT and CDR2 is YNNKEL (reference sequence). The CDR3 is 15 amino acids.

The J gene is TRBJ2-1, the V gene TRBV10-3; D perhaps matches TRBD1 (5 bases). V lost 3 bases and J 5 bases, leaving 11 bases between the germline ends. The CDR3 covers 14 residues. Germline-derived CDR1 and CDR2 are ENHRY and SYGVKD. The CDR3: CAISDFQGNNEQFF. The CDR3 coding sequence is TGTGCCATCAGTGATTTCCAGGGAAACAATGAGCAGTTCTTC.

Here the CDR3 DNA reads TGTGCCAGCAGTTTACCCCCGCGGGGCTACACCTTC. Its protein is CASSLPPRGYTF. The chain joins TRBV12-3 or TRBV12-4 to TRBJ1-2, with unresolved D. Trimming removed 2 bases at V and 8 bases at J, with 9 bases between. This CDR3 has 12 amino acids.

This chain joins TRBV5-5 and TRBJ1-2, with D possibly TRBD1 on 5 matching bases. This CDR3 contains 16 residues. Germline V lookup: CDR1 SGHKS, CDR2 YYEKEE (reference sequence). Trimming removed 4 bases at V and 0 bases at J, with 16 bases between. DNA for the CDR3: TGTGCCAGCAGCATAGGGGTGGGATTATCTAACTATGGCTACACCTTC. It specifies CASSIGVGLSNYGYTF. The whole variable domain, remainder taken from reference TRBV5-5 and TRBJ1-2, is DAGVTQSPTHLIKTRGQQVTLRCSPISGHKSVSWYQQVLGQGPQFIFQYYEKEERGRGNFPDRFSARQFPNYSSELNVNALLLGDSALYLCASSIGVGLSNYGYTFGSGTRLTVV.